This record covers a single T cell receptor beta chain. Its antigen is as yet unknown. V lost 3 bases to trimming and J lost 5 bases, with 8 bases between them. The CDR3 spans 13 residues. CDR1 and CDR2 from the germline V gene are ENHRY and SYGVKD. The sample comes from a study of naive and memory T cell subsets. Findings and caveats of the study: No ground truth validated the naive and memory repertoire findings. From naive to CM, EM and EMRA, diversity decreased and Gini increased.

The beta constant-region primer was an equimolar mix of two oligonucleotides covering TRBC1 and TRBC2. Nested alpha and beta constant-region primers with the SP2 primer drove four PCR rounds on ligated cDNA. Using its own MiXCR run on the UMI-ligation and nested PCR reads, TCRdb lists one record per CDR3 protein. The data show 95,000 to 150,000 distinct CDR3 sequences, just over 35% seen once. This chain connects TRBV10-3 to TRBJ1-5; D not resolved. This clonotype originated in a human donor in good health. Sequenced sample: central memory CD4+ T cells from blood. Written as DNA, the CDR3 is TGTGCCATCAGTGACAGGTTGGATCAGCCCCAGCATTTT. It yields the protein CAISDRLDQPQHF.